These 23 T cell receptor beta chains originate from one sample sequenced in a study of identifying expanded T cells in peripheral blood. Profiling relied on immunoSEQ multiplex PCR, and the TCRdb table lists in-frame clones only, not all of them. The table shows under 100,000 clones, with approximately 85% occurring only once. The sequencing input was blood. These receptors were collected from a person aged 18-69 years in good health.

The V gene is TRBV5-1, the J gene TRBJ2-5; 9 bases align to TRBD2. V lost 4 bases to trimming and J lost 1 base; unmatched junction nucleotides: 5. CDR3 size: 15 residues. Germline V gene data show CDR1 as SGHRS and CDR2 as YFSETQ. CDR3 nucleotides: TGCGCCAGCAGCGGAGCGGGGGGCAGCCAAGAGACCCAGTACTTC. Translation: CASSGAGGSQETQYF.

V is TRBV7-2 and J is TRBJ2-5, with D possibly matching TRBD2 (6 bases). Per germline, CDR1 SGHTA and CDR2 FQGNSA. Trimming cost V 5 bases and J 7 bases, with 14 bases left between them. This CDR3 is built from 13 residues. The CDR3 loop reads CASSPDPGRTQYF. CDR3 nucleotide sequence: TGTGCCAGCAGCCCGGACCCCGGGAGGACCCAGTACTTC.

The rearrangement links TRBV27 to TRBJ2-5; D is ambiguous. The germline V gene encodes CDR1 MNHEY and CDR2 SMNVEV (reference sequence). V shed 0 bases and J shed 5 bases, with 13 bases lying between them. This CDR3 region has 15 residues. CDR3 sequence reads: CASSLSRGFRETQYF. In DNA, the CDR3 is TGTGCCAGCAGTTTATCGAGAGGTTTTAGGGAGACCCAGTACTTC.

This chain uses TRBV6-5 with TRBJ2-3; D is tentatively TRBD1 or TRBD2 (6 bases each). The CDR3 has 15 residues. Trimming shortened V by 7 bases and J by 1 base, and 15 bases separated the two germline ends. Germline V gene sequence: CDR1 MNHEY, CDR2 SVGAGI. CDR3 amino acids: CASTTPRGGTDTQYF. The CDR3 DNA is TGTGCCAGCACAACTCCGAGGGGGGGCACAGATACGCAGTATTTT.

The chain couples TRBV7-2 to TRBJ1-5; a possible D gene is TRBD1 (5 bases). Germline assignment: CDR1 SGHTA and CDR2 FQGNSA. V lost 3 bases to trimming and J lost 3 bases, with 9 bases between them. The CDR3 is 14 residues long. Here the CDR3 DNA reads TGTGCCAGCAGCTTGGACGGGACCAATCAGCCCCAGCATTTT. It yields the protein CASSLDGTNQPQHF.

This sequence joins TRBV19 and TRBJ2-2; unclear D gene. CDR1 and CDR2 (germline): LNHDA, SQIVND (reference sequence). Trimming stripped 8 bases from V and 4 bases from J, with 8 bases between. The CDR3 spans 12 residues. Written as DNA, the CDR3 is TGTGCCAGTGACCGACCCACCGGGGAGCTGTTTTTT. The encoded protein is CASDRPTGELFF.

The chain employs TRBV5-4 and TRBJ1-4, with D possibly being TRBD1 (6 bases). The CDR3 runs to 14 residues. CDR1 is SGHNT and CDR2 is YYREEE in the germline V gene (reference sequence). V shed 2 bases and J shed 7 bases, with 12 bases lying between them. CDR3 in amino acids: CASSLQGATEKLFF. The CDR3 region has the DNA TGTGCCAGCAGCTTACAGGGAGCGACTGAAAAACTGTTTTTT.

V and J are TRBV4-3 and TRBJ1-4, with D possibly being TRBD1 (5 bases). CDR1 is LGHNA, CDR2 YSLEER, per germline. V was pared by 1 base and J by 4 bases, with 13 bases between. CDR3 length: 16 residues. CDR3 sequence (DNA): TGCGCCAGCAGCCAAGGGCGGGGCATCCTTAATGAAAAACTGTTTTTT. Translation: CASSQGRGILNEKLFF.

V gene TRBV7-9 combines with J gene TRBJ2-1; 7 bases are a match to TRBD2. The germline CDR1 and CDR2 sequences are SEHNR and FQNEAQ (reference sequence). This CDR3 is built from 15 residues. After removal of 5 bases from V and 1 base from J, the junction contained 5 bases not matched to a gene. The CDR3 is CASSGSGVSYNEQFF. The CDR3 nucleotides read TGTGCCAGCAGCGGGAGCGGGGTTTCCTACAATGAGCAGTTCTTC.

In nucleotides, the CDR3 is TGTGCCACCAGCACCCGACAGAAGAACACTGAAGCTTTCTTT. This translates into CATSTRQKNTEAFF. This chain connects TRBV15 to TRBJ1-1; perhaps TRBD1 as D (5 bases). V lost 4 bases and J lost 1, with 10 bases in between. This CDR3 has 14 amino acids. Per germline, CDR1 LNHNV and CDR2 YYDKDF (reference sequence).

This chain uses TRBV9 with TRBJ1-2; 7 bases match TRBD1. Trimming at V came to 7 bases and at J to 3 bases, leaving 6 bases not matched to a gene. The CDR3 extends over 13 amino acids. Germline V lookup: CDR1 SGDLS, CDR2 YYNGEE. In DNA, the CDR3 is TGTGCCAGCCAAGGGGGCGCGGACTATGGCTACACCTTC. Its protein is CASQGGADYGYTF.

This chain links TRBV15 with TRBJ2-5; D unresolved. The end of the DNA fits TRBJ2-7 better, so the J call may be wrong. Germline V gene sequence: CDR1 LNHNV, CDR2 YYDKDF (reference sequence). The CDR3 has 11 amino acids. The CDR3 sequence: CATSTGREQYF. In nucleotides, the CDR3 is TGTGCCACCAGCACAGGCCGCGAGCAGTACTTC.

The CDR3 sequence is CATSIKPLPINEQFF. The CDR3 DNA sequence: TGTGCCACCAGCATCAAGCCCCTTCCCATCAATGAGCAGTTCTTC. The chain joins TRBV15 to TRBJ2-1; D is unclear. The CDR3 is 15 residues long. Per germline, CDR1 LNHNV and CDR2 YYDKDF (reference sequence). The V and J ends lost 4 bases and 6 bases respectively, with 16 bases between them.

This chain uses TRBV11-2 with TRBJ2-2; either TRBD1 or TRBD2 may supply D (6 bases each). Germline V CDR1 and CDR2: SGHAT, FQNNGV. The CDR3 covers 16 residues. The germline V and J ends were trimmed by 5 bases and 7 bases, with 20 bases remaining between them. CDR3 coding DNA: TGTGCCAGCAGCCACCTTGTGGGGGGCAGGGACGGGGAGCTGTTTTTT. Translating gives CASSHLVGGRDGELFF.

This chain uses TRBV12-1 with TRBJ2-7; the DNA was not used to check the table's D call, TRBD1. TRBV12-1 counts as a pseudogene. This CDR3 has 16 amino acids. The CDR3 DNA is TGTGCCAGCAGCTCCCCCTTACAGGGTAATCCCTACGAGCAGTACTTC. Translation: CASSSPLQGNPYEQYF.

This chain uses TRBV5-5 with TRBJ1-3; perhaps TRBD1 as D (6 bases). Germline-derived CDR1 and CDR2 are SGHKS and YYEKEE (reference sequence). Trimming took 4 bases from V and 8 from J, leaving 19 bases between them. There are 15 residues in the CDR3. The CDR3 is CASSPGQSEGDTIYF. The CDR3 DNA reads as TGTGCCAGCAGCCCCGGACAGTCGGAAGGAGACACCATATATTTT.

This chain uses TRBV2 with TRBJ2-4; 7 bases match TRBD2. This CDR3 has 13 residues. Trimming at V came to 8 bases and at J to 7 bases, leaving 8 bases not matched to a gene. Germline V gene sequence: CDR1 SNHLY, CDR2 FYNNEI. The CDR3 nucleotides read TGTGCCAGCCAGCCCCCGGGGGGTAACATTCAGTACTTC. This codes for CASQPPGGNIQYF.

A single count supports this clone. This chain connects TRBV6-5 to TRBJ1-1; perhaps TRBD1 as D (6 bases). V lost 5 bases, J lost 6 bases, and 16 bases lay in between. CDR3 length: 14 residues. Germline V gene data show CDR1 as MNHEY and CDR2 as SVGAGI. CDR3 amino acids: CASSDNRVGSEAFF. CDR3 in DNA: TGTGCCAGCAGTGATAACAGGGTAGGGTCTGAAGCTTTCTTT.

The genes are TRBV2 and TRBJ1-2; D is perhaps TRBD1 (5 bases). Trimming left V 3 bases short and J 7 bases short, with 12 bases between. CDR1 is SNHLY, CDR2 FYNNEI, per germline. This CDR3 is built from 13 residues. CDR3 nucleotides: TGTGCCAGCAGTGATCGCCATACAGGTGGCTACACCTTC. Its translation: CASSDRHTGGYTF.

The chain recombines TRBV27 with TRBJ1-3; no definite D call. The ends were cut back, 6 bases at V and 4 bases at J, with 16 bases in the middle. The CDR3 sequence is 15 residues long. Germline-derived CDR1 and CDR2 are MNHEY and SMNVEV (reference sequence). This CDR3 reads CASRANRSPGNTIYF. The CDR3 region has the DNA TGTGCCAGCAGAGCAAACAGATCCCCAGGAAACACCATATATTTT.

This clone was found once. CDR3 nucleotide sequence: TGTGCCAGCAGCCTTATCGGAGTATCCGGGGAGCTGTTTTTT. Encoded protein: CASSLIGVSGELFF. The chain couples TRBV7-2 to TRBJ2-2; no clear D. The CDR3 extends over 14 amino acids. Trimming shortened V by 5 bases and J by 6 bases, and 13 bases separated the two germline ends. Germline V CDR1 and CDR2: SGHTA, FQGNSA.

This clone was counted a few times. CDR3 nucleotide sequence: TGTGCCAGCAGTTTAGGGGGGGCGGTCGCAGATACGCAGTATTTT. It specifies CASSLGGAVADTQYF. This chain connects TRBV27 to TRBJ2-3; D is possibly TRBD2 (7 bases). V lost 2 bases to trimming and J lost 4 bases, with 13 bases between them. The CDR3 length is 15 residues. Germline lookup yields CDR1 MNHEY and CDR2 SMNVEV (reference sequence).

The rearrangement links TRBV7-6 to TRBJ1-2; the match to TRBD1 covers 9 bases. With V trimmed by 4 bases and J by 0 bases, 9 bases remained unmatched. The CDR3 loop spans 17 amino acids. Germline CDR1 reads SGHVS; CDR2 reads FNYEAQ. CDR3 in DNA: TGTGCCAGCAGCTACGAACCCAGGACAGGGGCTAACTATGGCTACACCTTC. This translates into CASSYEPRTGANYGYTF.